This entry lists 27 T cell receptor beta chains sequenced from one sample in a study of T cell responses to AZD1222 COVID-19 vaccine. Data came from immunoSEQ multiplex PCR; TCRdb stores just in-frame clones and leaves some out. The profile shows about 170,000 clones, around 87% of them singletons. Specimen: peripheral blood, collected on day 0 of AZD1222 vaccination. These receptors were taken from an adult in good health.

V gene TRBV6-2 or TRBV6-3 combines with J gene TRBJ1-5, with 7 nucleotides matching TRBD1. J lost 6 bases, V lost 6 bases, and 14 bases had no gene match. Germline loops: CDR1 MNHEY, CDR2 SVGEGT. The CDR3 is 16 residues long. The CDR3 sequence is CASSFNQGVSRQPQHF. The CDR3 bases are TGTGCCAGCAGCTTCAACCAGGGGGTGAGCCGTCAGCCCCAGCATTTT.

V and J are TRBV3-1 (or the pseudogene TRBV3-2) and TRBJ2-1, with 16 bases fitting TRBD2. CDR1 and CDR2 (germline): LGHDT, YNNKEL (reference sequence). The ends lost 2 bases at V and 4 bases at J; junction bases unmatched: 17. The CDR3 totals 22 residues. The CDR3 coding sequence is TGTGCCAGCAGCCAAACTTGGGTGTCAGGGACTAGCGGGAGGGGGGGTTACAATGAGCAGTTCTTC. Protein sequence: CASSQTWVSGTSGRGGYNEQFF.

The V gene is TRBV19, the J gene TRBJ1-2; tentative D call: TRBD1 (6 bases). V dropped 7 bases and J dropped 7 bases, with 22 bases sitting between them. CDR3 length: 15 residues. Germline V CDR1 and CDR2: LNHDA, SQIVND (reference sequence). The CDR3 sequence: CASMGAGKSSSGYTF. DNA of the CDR3: TGTGCCAGTATGGGGGCAGGGAAGAGCTCATCTGGCTACACCTTC. The entire variable domain, with the rest obtained from reference TRBV19 and TRBJ1-2, is as follows: DGGITQSPKYLFRKEGQNVTLSCEQNLNHDAMYWYRQDPGQGLRLIYYSQIVNDFQKGDIAEGYSVSREKKESFPLTVTSAQKNPTAFYLCASMGAGKSSSGYTFGSGTRLTVV.

The genes are TRBV19 and TRBJ1-1; perhaps TRBD1 as D (5 bases). The CDR3 extends over 15 amino acids. Deletions cut 7 bases from V and 3 bases from J, with 18 bases between. Looked up from germline, CDR1 is LNHDA and CDR2 is SQIVND (reference sequence). CDR3 residues: CASMVDSGGDTEAFF. As DNA, the CDR3 is TGTGCCAGTATGGTAGATTCCGGAGGGGACACTGAAGCTTTCTTT.

V is TRBV5-1 and J is TRBJ2-5; TRBD2 is a possible D gene (6 bases). The germline CDR1 and CDR2 sequences are SGHRS and YFSETQ. The V end lost 8 bases, the J end lost 1 base, and 18 bases lay between the germline ends. CDR3 length: 15 amino acids. CDR3 nucleotide sequence: TGCGCCAGTACGGGGGAACAGACGGCCCAAGAGACCCAGTACTTC. Its translation: CASTGEQTAQETQYF. Based on the CDR3 plus reference TRBV5-1 and TRBJ2-5, the full variable domain is KAGVTQTPRYLIKTRGQQVTLSCSPISGHRSVSWYQQTPGQGLQFLFEYFSETQRNKGNFPGRFSGRQFSNSRSEMNVSTLELGDSALYLCASTGEQTAQETQYFGPGTRLLVL.

The genes are TRBV10-3 and TRBJ2-1, with a tentative D call TRBD2 (5 bases). The CDR3 spans 13 residues. V dropped 9 bases and J dropped 0 bases, with 9 bases sitting between them. Germline V gives CDR1 ENHRY, CDR2 SYGVKD. The DNA of the CDR3 is TGTGCCATAGCGGTCTCCTCCTACAATGAGCAGTTCTTC. This codes for CAIAVSSYNEQFF.

About this clone itself: This CDR3 is also generated by other DNA sequences in the sample. CDR3 amino acids: CASSDRNEQFF. In DNA, the CDR3 is TGTGCCAGCAGTGATCGGAATGAGCAGTTCTTC. This chain connects TRBV2 to TRBJ2-1; D is uncertain. The CDR3 contains 11 residues. The V end was cut by 3 bases, the J end by 7 bases, with 4 bases between. From germline, CDR1 is SNHLY and CDR2 FYNNEI.

This clone has only one observation. The chain uses TRBV24-1 and TRBJ2-5, with D possibly called TRBD1 or TRBD2 (5 bases each). V was shortened by 7 bases and J by 0 bases, with 17 bases between the two germline ends. Germline-derived CDR1 and CDR2 are KGHDR and SFDVKD. This CDR3 spans 16 amino acids. This CDR3 reads CATSQGPAKYQETQYF. The CDR3 DNA follows: TGTGCCACCAGCCAGGGACCAGCTAAATACCAAGAGACCCAGTACTTC.

The chain employs TRBV12-3 or TRBV12-4 and TRBJ1-5, with 8 positions matching TRBD1. V lost 5 bases, J lost 6 bases, and 3 bases stayed unmatched. CDR3 length: 13 residues. The CDR3 bases are TGTGCCAGCAGTCCGGACAGGGCTCAGCCCCAGCATTTT. Translated, it gives CASSPDRAQPQHF.

This chain joins TRBV3-1 (or the pseudogene TRBV3-2) and TRBJ2-7; 13 positions match TRBD2. Looked up from germline, CDR1 is LGHDT and CDR2 is YNNKEL (reference sequence). The CDR3 contains 16 residues. V trimming: 0 bases; J trimming: 6 bases; junction bases outside the gene matches: 5. The CDR3 DNA reads TGTGCCAGCAGCCAAGAAGTTGGACTAGCGGGGGCCGAGCAGTACTTC. Translated: CASSQEVGLAGAEQYF.

This clone was detected once. The chain recombines TRBV5-1 with TRBJ1-1, with 10 bases that match TRBD1. After removal of 3 bases from V and 5 bases from J, the junction contained 7 bases not matched to a gene. This CDR3 region has 15 residues. CDR1 and CDR2 from the germline V gene are SGHRS and YFSETQ. This CDR3 reads CASSWRTGGETEAFF. CDR3 nucleotide sequence: TGCGCCAGCAGCTGGAGGACAGGGGGTGAAACTGAAGCTTTCTTT.

The chain uses TRBV6-2 or TRBV6-3 and TRBJ2-7, with TRBD2 matching over 7 bases. The CDR3 has 18 amino acids. Looked up from germline, CDR1 is MNHEY and CDR2 is SVGEGT. J was trimmed by 0 bases and V by 2 bases; bases with no gene match: 13. This CDR3 is CASSYPYPAAGPSYEQYF. The CDR3 DNA follows: TGTGCCAGCAGTTACCCCTACCCGGCAGCGGGGCCCTCCTACGAGCAGTACTTC.

This clone was found a few times. The gene calls are TRBV28 and TRBJ1-2; maybe TRBD1 (5 bases). Looked up from germline, CDR1 is MDHEN and CDR2 is SYDVKM. Trimming removed 5 bases at V and 5 bases at J, with 18 bases between. The CDR3 loop spans 15 amino acids. The CDR3 region is CASSAPSGTIYGYTF. CDR3 in DNA: TGTGCCAGCAGTGCCCCCTCCGGGACGATTTATGGCTACACCTTC.

This clone was picked up one time. CDR3 sequence reads: CASSYNVQPQHF. CDR3 DNA: TGTGCCAGCAGCTATAATGTTCAGCCCCAGCATTTT. The rearrangement uses TRBV12-3 or TRBV12-4 and TRBJ1-5; D remains unclear. Between the trimmed V and J ends, which lost 6 bases and 6 bases, there was a span of 9 bases. CDR3 length: 12 residues.

With respect to this clone: Relative to the germline gene, one junction end is altered; a read error may explain this. The V and J genes are TRBV9 and TRBJ2-2, with D perhaps TRBD2 (6 bases). Germline V CDR1 and CDR2: SGDLS, YYNGEE. The CDR3 totals 15 residues. The CDR3: CASNVAGGETGELFF. CDR3 sequence (DNA): TGTGCCAGCAACGTAGCCGGGGGTGAGACCGGGGAGCTGTTTTTT.

The J gene is TRBJ1-2, the V gene TRBV6-5; no definite D call. Germline values: CDR1 MNHEY, CDR2 SVGAGI. This CDR3 comprises 13 residues. The V gene lost 2 bases and the J gene lost 0 bases, with 4 bases spanning the gap. DNA for the CDR3: TGTGCCAGCAGTTACGAGGCTAACTATGGCTACACCTTC. It is translated as CASSYEANYGYTF.

The rearrangement uses TRBV10-3 and TRBJ2-6; 11 bases agree with TRBD1. The length of the CDR3 is 19 residues. V lost 4 bases, J lost 2 bases, and 10 bases stayed unmatched. The V gene's germline CDR1 is ENHRY and CDR2 SYGVKD. The CDR3 region has the DNA TGTGCCATCAGTGGGCGGGACAGGGGGGTAGAACCTGGGGCCAACGTCCTGACTTTC. Translating it yields CAISGRDRGVEPGANVLTF.

The chain recombines TRBV5-1 with TRBJ1-3; a weak D match, TRBD1 (6 bases). Per the germline V gene, CDR1 is SGHRS and CDR2 is YFSETQ. V was shortened by 0 bases and J by 3 bases, with 13 bases between the two germline ends. CDR3 length: 16 residues. The CDR3 nucleotides are TGCGCCAGCAGCTTGGCCGGCAGGGGTAATGGAAACACCATATATTTT. It is translated as CASSLAGRGNGNTIYF.

The gene calls are TRBV6-4 and TRBJ2-3; tentative D call: TRBD1 (5 bases). V lost 0 bases and J lost 1, with 11 bases in between. From germline, CDR1 is MRHNA and CDR2 SNTAGT. This CDR3 is built from 16 residues. This CDR3 reads CASSDSIGRGTDTQYF. The CDR3 DNA reads TGTGCCAGCAGTGACTCGATAGGCAGGGGCACAGATACGCAGTATTTT.

V usage is TRBV10-2 and J usage is TRBJ1-2; 7 bases are a match to TRBD1. Germline-derived CDR1 and CDR2 are WSHSY and SAAADI. The CDR3 covers 14 residues. After removal of 6 bases from V and 1 base from J, the junction contained 5 bases not matched to a gene. This CDR3 is CASRPTGVNYGYTF. The CDR3 region has the DNA TGCGCCAGCAGACCTACAGGGGTTAACTATGGCTACACCTTC.

This chain connects TRBV18 to TRBJ1-1; D unclear. Trimming removed 8 bases from V and 0 bases from J, with 13 bases in between. This CDR3 has 14 amino acids. In germline, CDR1 is KGHSH, CDR2 LQKENI. The CDR3 nucleotides are TGTGCCAGCGTAAGGCAGTTGATGAACACTGAAGCTTTCTTT. Protein: CASVRQLMNTEAFF. Full variable domain (rest looked up from reference TRBV18 and TRBJ1-1): NAGVMQNPRHLVRRRGQEARLRCSPMKGHSHVYWYRQLPEEGLKFMVYLQKENIIDESGMPKERFSAEFPKEGPSILRIQQVVRGDSAAYFCASVRQLMNTEAFFGQGTRLTVV.

J is TRBJ2-5 and V is TRBV5-1; D not certain. Trimming took 5 bases from V and 2 from J, leaving 13 bases between them. Germline V CDR1 and CDR2: SGHRS, YFSETQ. CDR3 size: 14 residues. The CDR3, as DNA: TGCGCCAGCAGATGGGTCGGGTCGCAAGAGACCCAGTACTTC. It yields the protein CASRWVGSQETQYF.

This clone was counted once. At one end, the junction sequence differs from germline, possibly due to a read error. The J gene is TRBJ1-4, the V gene TRBV19, with TRBD1 identical over 9 bases. Germline values: CDR1 LNHDA, CDR2 SQIVND (reference sequence). The CDR3 has 12 residues. The chain's CDR3 is CASSPGRGQGLF. CDR3 DNA sequence: TGTGCCAGTAGTCCGGGGAGGGGACAGGGTCTTTTT.

The chain combines TRBV9 with TRBJ2-1, with D possibly being TRBD2 (6 bases). The germline gives CDR1 SGDLS, CDR2 YYNGEE. V lost 4 bases to trimming and J lost 8 bases, with 25 bases between them. The CDR3 has 17 residues. The CDR3 nucleotides read TGTGCCAGCAGCCCGGGGATTACGGGAGACCTGGGAGATGAGCAGTTCTTC. The encoded protein is CASSPGITGDLGDEQFF.

This clone was recorded only once. The chain is built from TRBV10-3 and TRBJ1-5; tentatively, D is TRBD1 (5 bases). Between the trimmed V and J ends, which lost 3 bases and 3 bases, there was a span of 12 bases. Germline V lookup: CDR1 ENHRY, CDR2 SYGVKD. The length of the CDR3 is 15 residues. The CDR3 reads CAISDSTATNQPQHF. The CDR3 coding sequence is TGTGCCATCAGTGACTCGACAGCCACCAATCAGCCCCAGCATTTT.

The chain recombines TRBV14 with TRBJ2-3, with 14 nucleotides matching TRBD2. Germline lookup yields CDR1 SGHDN and CDR2 FVKESK. V shed 2 bases, J shed 3 bases, and the junction held 13 bases outside the gene matches. The CDR3 covers 20 residues. This CDR3 is CASSQTYGTSGGRGTDTQYF. Written as DNA, the CDR3 is TGTGCCAGCAGCCAAACTTACGGGACTAGCGGGGGCCGGGGGACAGATACGCAGTATTTT.

V is TRBV5-8 and J is TRBJ1-6, with a possible D match to TRBD1 (5 bases). CDR3 length equals 17 residues. Trimming cost V 2 bases and J 7 bases, with 19 bases left between them. The germline CDR1 and CDR2 sequences are SGHTS and YDEGEE. CDR3 nucleotide sequence: TGTGCCAGCAGCTTAACCCAAGACGGAGGGGACAATTCACCCCTCCACTTT. This sequence encodes CASSLTQDGGDNSPLHF.